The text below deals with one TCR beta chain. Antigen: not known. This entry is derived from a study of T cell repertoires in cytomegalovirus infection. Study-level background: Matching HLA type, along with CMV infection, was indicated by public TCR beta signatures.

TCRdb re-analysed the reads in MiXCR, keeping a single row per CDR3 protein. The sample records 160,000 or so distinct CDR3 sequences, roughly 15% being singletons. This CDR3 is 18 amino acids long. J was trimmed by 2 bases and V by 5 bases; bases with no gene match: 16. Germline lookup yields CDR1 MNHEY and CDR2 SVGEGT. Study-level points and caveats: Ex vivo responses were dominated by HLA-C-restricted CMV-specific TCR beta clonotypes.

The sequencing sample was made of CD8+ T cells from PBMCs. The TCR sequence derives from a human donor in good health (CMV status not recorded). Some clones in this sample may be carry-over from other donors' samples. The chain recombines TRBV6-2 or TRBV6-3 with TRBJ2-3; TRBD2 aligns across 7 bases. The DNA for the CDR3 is TGTGCCAGCAGTCCCCAAGACTACCCGGGAGGTATCACAGATACGCAGTATTTT. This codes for CASSPQDYPGGITDTQYF.